This T cell receptor (beta chain) was sequenced during a study of cytomegalovirus exposure and HLA in healthy donors. The PCR used 60 Vbeta and 13 Jbeta primers. In the source study's methods: A follow-up analysis tallied 70 million to 80 million unique TCR beta chains, roughly 11 million shared. This table comes from immunoSEQ multiplex PCR, and its TCRdb copy is limited to in-frame clones, with some not included. Clone size and the V and J calls come from that table; the DNA yielded D and trimming. Of around 200,000 clones in the sample, 75% to 90% are singletons; the top ten hold 1.5% to 2%. A remark on this clone: The antigen remains undetermined.

Germline V gene data show CDR1 as MDHEN and CDR2 as SYDVKM. The V and J ends lost 4 bases and 8 bases, in that order; junction bases with no gene match: 8. The CDR3 is 15 residues long. Study-level points and caveats: In an earlier analysis, most TCR beta V segments were productive about 87% or about 30% of the time.

Material for sequencing was PBMCs. The source of this sequence is a man over 45 in good health and CMV-seronegative. The chain links TRBV28 to TRBJ1-3; TRBD1 agrees at 10 bases. The CDR3 loop reads CASSSGQGVVDTIYF. The CDR3 bases are TGTGCCAGCAGTTCAGGACAGGGGGTAGTAGACACCATATATTTT. The variable domain in full, with the rest retrieved from reference TRBV28 and TRBJ1-3, is DVKVTQSSRYLVKRTGEKVFLECVQDMDHENMFWYRQDPGLGLRLIYFSYDVKMKEKGDIPEGYSVSREKKERFSLILESASTNQTSMYLCASSSGQGVVDTIYFGEGSWLTVV.